This T cell receptor (beta chain) was sequenced for a study of shared clonotypes between healthy human individuals (dated by TCRdb to the early 2020s). About the full investigation: A few men and two women, aged 18 to 49 years, made up the cohort. Per donor, three plates each were used for CD4 naive and CD4 memory, two for CD8 naive, and one for CD8 memory. To estimate repertoire size and how much clonotypes are shared between individuals, the study performed deep sequencing of blood TCR repertoires from roughly five healthy adults. Different laboratories and diverse techniques were used to prepare libraries and sequence TCR repertoires, to increase sequencing depth and limit assay-specific biases. Per donor, leukapheresis produced somewhere between about 0.94 and 9 billion PBMCs.

Healthy HIV-negative adults with no recently reported acute infections or vaccinations were included as donors. Every donor was a Caucasian adult living in Nashville, Tennessee, USA. Magnetic negative selection was used to enrich CD4+ T cells, after which naive cells were positively selected on CD45RA and the negative fraction became the memory subset. Blood was collected by leukapheresis, and PBMCs were isolated by Ficoll-Histopaque density gradient centrifugation and then cryopreserved in liquid nitrogen vapor phase. Analytical flow cytometry was used to check the purity and quantity of every magnetically sorted T cell population. Genomic DNA was isolated from each sorted fraction and quantified by UV absorbance on a Nanodrop 2000c. A word on this clone: Its antigen is not yet known. No base-level quality is on record; no much larger clone is a single base apart.

Using the deep immunoSEQ assay, TCR CDR3 regions were amplified from genomic DNA by multiplex PCR. For each cell subset, the extracted genomic DNA was distributed evenly across all wells of several immunoSEQ 96-well plates, and each plate served as one replicate. Each replicate PCR for sorted subsets received about 0.2 ug genomic DNA, equal to tens of thousands of T cell genomes. Purified libraries were quantified with a Qubit 3.0 fluorometer, sized on a Bioanalyzer 2100, and re-quantified with the KAPA Library Quantification kit. A separate single-read 150-cycle Illumina NextSeq 550 flow cell was used to sequence each immunoSEQ 96-well plate. The study's processing was this. Because the immunoSEQ output held only junctional sequences and lacked quality scores, the filtering could not match the filtering applied to full-length reads. Sequences were annotated with PyIR, a Python wrapper for IgBLAST v1.9, using IMGT germline references to assign V/J genes and CDR3. Any read was removed if the V/J assignment was weak (E-value above 1e-6), the CDR3 was missing, or the read contained stop codons, out-of-frame junctions, or ambiguous translated residues. A V3J clonotype was defined by an identical inferred V gene, J gene, and CDR3 amino acid sequence. The percentage overlap between two repertoires was calculated by dividing the number of shared unique clonotypes by the size of the smaller repertoire. Richness of each repertoire was evaluated using RTK rarefaction, the Chao1 estimator, and Recon v2.1 estimates of unobserved clonotypes. OLGA was used to compute generation probabilities for all TCRbeta clonotypes that the gDNA method yielded from a handful of donors. This immuneACCESS table, as held by TCRdb, lists in-frame sequences with V and J called but not all clones. Of the missing ones, under half trace to an unresolved V gene in checked studies; the others have no known cause. The V and J calls and clone size were taken over from that table, and D and trimming were inferred from the DNA. The sample contains millions of clones, about 92% of them found a single time. Together, the top ten hold roughly 0.15% of the sample.

The CDR3, from cysteine to phenylalanine, totals 15 residues. The read is trimmed to its CDR3 DNA, 45 bases read in frame from base 1. Germline trimming: 4 bases from V, 7 bases from J; junction bases outside gene matches: 10. The germline V gene sets CDR1 to SGHDT and CDR2 to YYEEEE. Findings and caveats that apply to the study as a whole: Sampling was limited to blood, and TCR repertoires in tissue likely differ from TCR repertoires in blood. Rarefaction of sorted-subset datasets indicated incomplete sequencing despite the large sequencing depth. Naive subsets generally had larger estimated clonotype richness than memory subsets. Roughly 5% of naive CD4, 3.5% of naive CD8, 2% to 2.5% of memory CD4, and around 0.42% of memory CD8 clonotypes were shared across several donors. Because the study included only a small number of donors, the genetic and exposure-history diversity represented was limited. Clonotypes shared by all four sorted-subset donors showed higher generation probabilities than non-shared clonotypes. Pairwise subsampling led to the expectation that sequencing depth would affect the degree of clonotype sharing among donors.

Rearrangement joined TRBV5-6 to TRBJ2-1; 8 bases in between match TRBD2. The sequenced sample was naive CD4+ T cells sorted from blood. Sample cell subset or site, as interpreted from the label and publication: CD45RA+ positively selected. The receptor was isolated from a man aged 18 to 29 in good health. This receptor carries the CDR3 CASSRGGSSLNEQFF. The sequenced DNA is TGTGCCAGCAGCCGCGGGGGGAGCAGTCTGAATGAGCAGTTCTTC.